This TCR beta chain was sequenced for a study of monozygotic twins with inflammatory bowel disease. Broader study findings: It was observed that concordant and discordant twins did not differ in repertoire similarity, possibly given limited power. Using the inverse Simpson index, IBD patients had lower TCRbeta diversity than healthy co-twins.

On this clonotype: The target antigen is unknown.

After re-calling the 5' RACE reads, TCRdb lists one entry per CDR3 protein, DNA absent. In all, the sample yields about 350,000 distinct CDR3 sequences. Looked up from germline, CDR1 is SGHRS and CDR2 is YFSETQ. CDR3 size: 14 residues. This sequence joins TRBV5-1 and TRBJ1-6; TCRdb's D call, TRBD1, is unchecked because there is no DNA. The sequence was collected from a human donor with ulcerative colitis or Crohn's disease, or a healthy co-twin of an affected twin (not recorded which). Sequenced material: blood. The CDR3 here is CASRPTGFDSPLHF.